This TCR beta chain appears in the sequencing data of a study of blood T cell repertoires in COVID-19. Study information: The United States, Italy and Spain provided the acute and convalescent COVID-19 samples. T cells, B-cell-depleted T cells, or PBMCs provided the cDNA or gDNA that served as material.

In the original analysis: Estimation of nucleated cell counts was performed using reference gene primer amplification. Sequencing was performed with immunoSEQ multiplex PCR; in TCRdb, only in-frame clones are kept and a portion is missing. D and trimming come from the DNA, and the V and J calls and clone size come from that table. This repertoire shows 100,000 or so clones, approximately 84% found once; its top ten account for 7% to 9.5%. Per the germline V gene, CDR1 is MDHEN and CDR2 is SYDVKM. Trimming cost V 3 bases and J 6 bases; bases outside gene matches: 10. The CDR3 consists of 15 residues. Sample: peripheral blood. This rearrangement joins TRBV28 to TRBJ2-7; TRBD1 matches at 8 bases. The origin of this receptor is a man younger than 40 in a cohort sampled during active COVID-19. The CDR3 nucleotides read TGTGCCAGCAGTTTTACGGGGGCAGGGGGCGTCGAGCAGTACTTC. It codes for CASSFTGAGGVEQYF.